These 2 T cell receptor beta chains share one sample of origin, sequenced in a study of T cells in narcolepsy. Sequencing was performed with immunoSEQ multiplex PCR; in TCRdb, only in-frame clones are kept and a portion is missing. The table lists just over 20,000 clones, 92% of them singletons. The source material was CD45RA- memory CD4+ T cells from PBMCs. These receptors came from a human donor with narcolepsy.

V and J are TRBV6-5 and TRBJ2-7; D is unclear. V lost 5 bases, J lost 2 bases, and 7 bases lay in between. Germline V gene sequence: CDR1 MNHEY, CDR2 SVGAGI. The CDR3 has 12 amino acids. For the CDR3, the DNA is TGTGCCAGCAGTACGCAGCCCTACGAGCAGTACTTC. It specifies CASSTQPYEQYF.

This chain's CDR3 is CAWSIGAYEQYF. DNA for the CDR3: TGTGCCTGGAGTATTGGGGCCTACGAGCAGTACTTC. The rearrangement uses TRBV30 and TRBJ2-7, with D unclear. There are 12 residues in the CDR3. V was trimmed by 2 bases and J by 2 bases, leaving 7 bases between them. From germline, CDR1 is GTSNPN and CDR2 SVGIG (reference sequence).